This T cell receptor (beta chain) was identified in a study of T cell responses to AZD1222 COVID-19 vaccine. Study overall: Analysis merged second doses at about 4 or about 12 weeks. Study results and limitations: None of the repertoires were sampled until the peak T cell response had passed. With dominance at 160-218 and 743-854, vaccine-associated CD4 TCRs spanned spike.

Concerning this clone itself: Its target is not known.

Libraries were prepared by immunoSEQ multiplex PCR; TCRdb keeps only in-frame clonotypes and omits some of them. Of about 88,000 clones listed, around nine tenths were seen once; the top ten hold 2% to 3%. Trimming shortened V by 3 bases and J by 2 bases, and 5 bases separated the two germline ends. Germline V lookup: CDR1 KGHDR, CDR2 SFDVKD. This CDR3 has 13 amino acids. The receptor's source is an adult in good health. This chain joins TRBV24-1 and TRBJ2-3; D is unresolved. This material consisted of peripheral blood, taken on day 0 of AZD1222 vaccination. The CDR3 coding sequence is TGTGCCACCAGTGATGGTCCCACAGATACGCAGTATTTT. Translation: CATSDGPTDTQYF.